Below are 32 T cell receptor beta chains sequenced from a single sample in a study of cytomegalovirus exposure and HLA in healthy donors. PCR amplification relied on 60 Vbeta primers (plus 13 Jbeta primers). Libraries were prepared by immunoSEQ multiplex PCR; TCRdb keeps only in-frame clonotypes and omits some of them. The sample contains roughly 100,000 clones, over 9.5% of which appear only once. What was sequenced was PBMCs. The receptors originated from a man in his forties in good health and CMV-seropositive.

This clone was found a few times. This chain links TRBV7-2 with TRBJ2-1; 9 positions match TRBD1. The CDR3 has 15 residues. Germline V gene sequence: CDR1 SGHTA, CDR2 FQGNSA. The V segment lost 5 bases and the J segment 3 bases; nucleotides outside the gene matches: 5. The CDR3 sequence is CASSAGQGGYNEQFF. CDR3 sequence (DNA): TGTGCCAGCAGCGCGGGACAGGGAGGCTACAATGAGCAGTTCTTC.

This chain uses TRBV28 with TRBJ1-5; D remains unclear. CDR3 length: 11 amino acids. The V end lost 3 bases, the J end lost 6 bases, and 3 bases lay between the germline ends. Per germline, CDR1 MDHEN and CDR2 SYDVKM. The DNA for the CDR3 is TGTGCCAGCAGTTTTAGTCAGCCCCAGCATTTT. This translates into CASSFSQPQHF. Based on the CDR3 plus reference TRBV28 and TRBJ1-5, the full variable domain is DVKVTQSSRYLVKRTGEKVFLECVQDMDHENMFWYRQDPGLGLRLIYFSYDVKMKEKGDIPEGYSVSREKKERFSLILESASTNQTSMYLCASSFSQPQHFGDGTRLSIL.

This clone was seen a few times. The chain recombines TRBV5-1 with TRBJ2-2; D is perhaps TRBD2 (6 bases). V dropped 0 bases and J dropped 2 bases, with 11 bases sitting between them. CDR1 and CDR2 from the germline V gene are SGHRS and YFSETQ. The CDR3 sequence is 16 residues long. The CDR3 reads CASSLGRGINTGELFF. The CDR3 region has the DNA TGCGCCAGCAGCTTGGGACGCGGGATTAACACCGGGGAGCTGTTTTTT.

Worth noting for this clone: No conserved phenylalanine or tryptophan is present at the end of the CDR3, so a read error is the likely explanation. The rearrangement links TRBV9 to TRBJ1-3; the D is unclear. Germline-derived CDR1 and CDR2 are SGDLS and YYNGEE. The CDR3 runs 13 residues. The V gene lost 3 bases and the J gene lost 4 bases, with 8 bases spanning the gap. As DNA, the CDR3 is TGTGCCAGCAGCGCAGCGGGGGGAAACACCATATATGTT. Residues: CASSAAGGNTIYV.

This clone was counted between two and nine times. The chain links TRBV28 to TRBJ1-2; 10 nucleotides align to TRBD1. V trimming: 3 bases; J trimming: 4 bases; junction bases outside the gene matches: 8. The CDR3 runs to 16 residues. Germline V gene lookup returns CDR1 MDHEN and CDR2 SYDVKM. The CDR3: CASSLKTGGVVYGYTF. In DNA, the CDR3 is TGTGCCAGCAGTTTGAAGACAGGGGGCGTGGTCTATGGCTACACCTTC.

V is TRBV23-1 and J is TRBJ2-7; 7 bases align to TRBD2. TRBV23-1 is an ORF for which the function is uncertain. The J segment lost 0 bases and the V segment lost 1 base, leaving 15 bases of the junction unmatched. The CDR3 contains 19 residues. In DNA, the CDR3 is TGCGCCAGCAGTCAATACTCCGGGACTACAACGTCCCGCTCCTACGAGCAGTACTTC. This translates into CASSQYSGTTTSRSYEQYF.

This clone was counted between two and nine times. V gene TRBV6-6 combines with J gene TRBJ2-3, with 10 bases lining up with TRBD1. The J segment lost 6 bases and the V segment lost 8 bases, leaving 8 bases of the junction unmatched. This CDR3 is built from 14 residues. Germline CDR1 MNHNY, CDR2 SVGAGI (reference sequence). The CDR3 region is CASAAGQGFDTQYF. In nucleotides, the CDR3 is TGTGCCAGCGCCGCGGGACAGGGGTTCGATACGCAGTATTTT.

The rearrangement joins TRBV15 to TRBJ2-7; a weak D match, TRBD1 (5 bases). The CDR3 runs to 15 residues. Per the germline V gene, CDR1 is LNHNV and CDR2 is YYDKDF (reference sequence). V lost 5 bases, J lost 1 base, and 15 bases lay in between. DNA of the CDR3: TGTGCCACCAGCCTCCTACCCCGACAGTCCTACGAGCAGTACTTC. Amino acid sequence: CATSLLPRQSYEQYF.

This clone has a handful of counts. The identical CDR3 is also encoded by other nucleotide sequences in the sample. This chain connects TRBV20-1 to TRBJ2-7, with D possibly TRBD1 on 5 matching bases. Germline CDR1 is DFQATT and CDR2 is SNEGSKA (reference sequence). V was trimmed by 5 bases and J by 3 bases, leaving 8 bases between them. The CDR3 totals 11 residues. The CDR3 coding sequence is TGCAGTGCTTCCGACAGCTACGAGCAGTACTTC. Protein product: CSASDSYEQYF.

Note on this clone: The sample has other DNA sequences that encode this CDR3 too. The rearrangement joins TRBV19 to TRBJ1-2; maybe TRBD1 (6 bases). CDR1 LNHDA and CDR2 SQIVND come from the germline V gene (reference sequence). Deletions cut 6 bases from V and 6 bases from J, with 8 bases between. The length of the CDR3 is 11 residues. The CDR3 reads CASRSGDGYTF. The CDR3 region has the DNA TGTGCCAGTAGGTCAGGGGATGGCTACACCTTC.

Here the CDR3 reads CASSLGRGSILYGYTF. In DNA form, the CDR3 reads TGTGCCAGCAGCTTAGGTAGGGGGAGCATTCTCTATGGCTACACCTTC. This sequence joins TRBV7-2 and TRBJ1-2; D may be TRBD1 (6 bases). V lost 1 base and J 4 bases, leaving 16 bases between the germline ends. Germline CDR1 SGHTA, CDR2 FQGNSA. The length of the CDR3 is 16 residues.

The rearrangement joins TRBV11-3 to TRBJ2-7; possibly TRBD2 for D (6 bases). The CDR3 totals 13 residues. The germline gives CDR1 SGHNT, CDR2 YENEEA. Between the trimmed V and J ends, which lost 0 bases and 7 bases, there was a span of 10 bases. CDR3 bases: TGTGCCAGCAGCTTAGATCTGGCGGGAGAGCAGTACTTC. This translates into CASSLDLAGEQYF. The whole variable domain, remainder taken from reference TRBV11-3 and TRBJ2-7, is EAGVVQSPRYKIIEKKQPVAFWCNPISGHNTLYWYLQNLGQGPELLIRYENEEAVDDSQLPKDRFSAERLKGVDSTLKIQPAELGDSAVYLCASSLDLAGEQYFGPGTRLTVT.

V and J are TRBV27 and TRBJ1-1, with a weak D call TRBD1 (6 bases). The germline V gene has CDR1 MNHEY and CDR2 SMNVEV (reference sequence). The CDR3 runs 12 residues. Trimming pared 8 bases from V and 4 bases from J, leaving 11 bases between. CDR3 residues: CASEGGGTEAFF. The CDR3 nucleotides are TGTGCCAGCGAGGGGGGGGGCACTGAAGCTTTCTTT.

The chain is built from TRBV2 and TRBJ2-5; no definite D call. This CDR3 contains 12 residues. V was shortened by 2 bases and J by 3 bases, with 4 bases between the two germline ends. Germline V gives CDR1 SNHLY, CDR2 FYNNEI. The CDR3 coding sequence is TGTGCCAGCAGTGAAAGCGAAGAGACCCAGTACTTC. This gives the protein CASSESEETQYF. The full variable domain, with the rest looked up from reference TRBV2 and TRBJ2-5, is EPEVTQTPSHQVTQMGQEVILRCVPISNHLYFYWYRQILGQKVEFLVSFYNNEISEKSEIFDDQFSVERPDGSNFTLKIRSTKLEDSAMYFCASSESEETQYFGPGTRLLVL.

The rearrangement links TRBV10-2 to TRBJ2-5, with D tentatively TRBD2 (6 bases). Germline CDR1 WSHSY, CDR2 SAAADI. The CDR3 is made up of 15 amino acids. Trimming took off 0 bases at V and 2 bases at J, with 10 bases between the two ends. The CDR3 DNA reads as TGCGCCAGCAGTGAGTCCCCAGGGACTCAAGAGACCCAGTACTTC. Its translation: CASSESPGTQETQYF.

This sequence joins TRBV30 and TRBJ2-1; TRBD1 matches at 8 bases. Unmatched junction bases numbered 7, after V lost 4 bases and J lost 2 bases. This CDR3 region has 15 residues. Germline V CDR1 and CDR2: GTSNPN, SVGIG (reference sequence). The CDR3 protein is CAWNHLRGPYNEQFF. The CDR3 DNA reads TGTGCCTGGAACCACCTCAGGGGGCCCTACAATGAGCAGTTCTTC. The full variable domain, completed using reference TRBV30 and TRBJ2-1, is SQTIHQWPATLVQPVGSPLSLECTVEGTSNPNLYWYRQAAGRGLQLLFYSVGIGQISSEVPQNLSASRPQDRQFILSSKKLLLSDSGFYLCAWNHLRGPYNEQFFGPGTRLTVL.

This rearrangement joins TRBV19 to TRBJ2-7, with D possibly matching TRBD1 (5 bases). The V gene's germline CDR1 is LNHDA and CDR2 SQIVND (reference sequence). The CDR3 sequence is 14 residues long. The V end was cut by 6 bases, the J end by 4 bases, with 16 bases between. The CDR3 reads CASSPQGQTYEQYF. The DNA of the CDR3 is TGTGCCAGTAGCCCACAAGGACAAACTTACGAGCAGTACTTC.

This clone was picked up a small number of times. V usage is TRBV19 and J usage is TRBJ2-1; perhaps TRBD1 as D (6 bases). In germline, CDR1 is LNHDA, CDR2 SQIVND (reference sequence). The CDR3 has 14 residues. V lost 5 bases and J 8 bases, leaving 16 bases between the germline ends. In nucleotides, the CDR3 is TGTGCCAGTAGTCAGGGGTCGAGTGCGTATGAGCAGTTCTTC. Translation gives CASSQGSSAYEQFF.

This clone was seen a handful of times. For the CDR3, the DNA is TGTGCCAGCGCACCCTGTCCTAGCGGACAGCAAGAGACCCAGTACTTC. It translates to CASAPCPSGQQETQYF. The rearrangement uses TRBV21-1 and TRBJ2-5; TRBD2 was called by the table and not checked on the DNA. TRBV21-1 is shown as a pseudogene. The CDR3 extends over 16 amino acids.

The V call is TRBV19, the J call TRBJ2-7; maybe TRBD1 (6 bases). Looked up from germline, CDR1 is LNHDA and CDR2 is SQIVND (reference sequence). Trimming removed 5 bases at V and 2 bases at J, with 10 bases between. CDR3 size: 13 residues. Here the CDR3 reads CASSAAGAYEQYF. The CDR3 nucleotides read TGTGCCAGTAGTGCAGCAGGGGCCTACGAGCAGTACTTC.

The chain recombines TRBV25-1 with TRBJ2-5; the D is unclear. The length of the CDR3 is 13 residues. Germline loops: CDR1 MGHDK, CDR2 SYGVNS. Trimming left V 8 bases short and J 2 bases short, with 12 bases between. CDR3 amino acids: CASGYGPQETQYF. The CDR3 DNA follows: TGTGCCAGCGGCTATGGGCCACAAGAGACCCAGTACTTC.

The rearrangement joins TRBV10-3 to TRBJ2-1; D is possibly TRBD1 (6 bases). CDR3 length equals 11 residues. Germline assignment: CDR1 ENHRY and CDR2 SYGVKD. Trimming removed 9 bases at V and 5 bases at J, with 8 bases between. CDR3 amino acids: CAIQGNNEQFF. In DNA form, the CDR3 reads TGTGCCATACAGGGAAACAATGAGCAGTTCTTC.

In its sample, this clone was seen a few times. The V call is TRBV7-3, the J call TRBJ1-5; no firm D call. The germline gives CDR1 SGHTA, CDR2 FQGTGA. Trimming took off 3 bases at V and 9 bases at J, with 12 bases between the two ends. CDR3 length: 13 amino acids. Here the CDR3 reads CASSFEAQGPQHF. DNA of the CDR3: TGTGCCAGCAGCTTTGAGGCACAAGGGCCCCAGCATTTT.

V is TRBV7-8 and J is TRBJ2-5; perhaps TRBD1 as D (7 bases). Trimming pared 4 bases from V and 1 base from J, leaving 13 bases between. CDR3 size: 15 residues. CDR1 SGHVS and CDR2 FQNEAQ come from the germline V gene. Here the CDR3 reads CASSSRRDSQETQYF. CDR3 DNA sequence: TGTGCCAGCAGCTCAAGGAGGGACAGCCAAGAGACCCAGTACTTC.

The rearrangement joins TRBV13 to TRBJ2-5; 7 bases agree with TRBD1. Germline V CDR1 and CDR2: PRHDT, FYEKMQ (reference sequence). The CDR3 contains 16 residues. The ends lost 0 bases at V and 2 bases at J; junction bases unmatched: 6. CDR3 loop: CASSLGGTVGQETQYF. The CDR3 bases are TGTGCCAGCAGCTTAGGCGGGACAGTAGGACAAGAGACCCAGTACTTC.

The chain links TRBV18 to TRBJ1-2; the D gene is possibly TRBD1 (6 bases). The CDR3 totals 16 residues. Trimming stripped 0 bases from V and 7 bases from J, with 18 bases between. The V gene's germline CDR1 is KGHSH and CDR2 LQKENI. The CDR3 nucleotides are TGTGCCAGCTCACCACCAGGCGCCAGGGGATTTCTTGGCTACACCTTC. It encodes CASSPPGARGFLGYTF.

The chain employs TRBV6-6 and TRBJ1-3; D uncertain. Per the germline V gene, CDR1 is MNHNY and CDR2 is SVGAGI (reference sequence). The CDR3 consists of 11 residues. Trimming cost V 8 bases and J 8 bases, with 10 bases left between them. In nucleotides, the CDR3 is TGTGCCAGCCGCAGTCAGGACACCATATATTTT. Its protein product is CASRSQDTIYF.

V gene TRBV12-5 combines with J gene TRBJ2-1; a possible D gene is TRBD1 (5 bases). Germline CDR1 reads LGHNT; CDR2 reads FRNRAP. V was trimmed by 0 bases and J by 3 bases, leaving 12 bases between them. The CDR3 totals 16 residues. The CDR3 sequence: CASGLVRGPRYNEQFF. In DNA, the CDR3 is TGTGCTAGTGGTTTGGTAAGGGGTCCCCGCTACAATGAGCAGTTCTTC.

A few counts support this clone. The chain combines TRBV7-2 with TRBJ2-7, with TRBD1 matching 9 bases. The CDR3 consists of 17 residues. J gave up 3 bases and V 4 bases, and 13 bases lay outside the gene matches. CDR1 SGHTA and CDR2 FQGNSA come from the germline V gene. In DNA, the CDR3 is TGTGCCAGCAGCTCAGGGGTGGCGGGACAGGGCTTCTACGAGCAGTACTTC. Translation: CASSSGVAGQGFYEQYF.

The CDR3, as DNA: TGTGCCAGTAGTACTCCGGGACAGGGTAACTATGGCTACACCTTC. Translating it yields CASSTPGQGNYGYTF. The V gene is TRBV19, the J gene TRBJ1-2; 9 bases match TRBD1. The junction had 4 bases not matched to a gene; V was cut back by 4 bases and J by 1 base. CDR1 is LNHDA and CDR2 is SQIVND in the germline V gene (reference sequence). The CDR3 is made up of 15 amino acids.

In its sample, this clone was seen a few times. This chain uses TRBV29-1 with TRBJ1-2; 11 nucleotides agree with TRBD1. The V gene end was trimmed by 5 bases and the J gene end by 4 bases; junction bases not matched to a gene: 6. The CDR3 is 14 amino acids. Germline CDR1 is SQVTM and CDR2 is ANQGSEA. CDR3 nucleotide sequence: TGCAGCGTTCGGACAGGGGGCGAGGTCTATGGCTACACCTTC. The encoded protein is CSVRTGGEVYGYTF.

The gene calls are TRBV27 and TRBJ1-1, with 10 positions matching TRBD1. The CDR3 extends over 16 amino acids. The V and J ends lost 5 bases and 1 base, in that order; junction bases with no gene match: 7. Germline V gene lookup returns CDR1 MNHEY and CDR2 SMNVEV (reference sequence). CDR3 nucleotide sequence: TGTGCCAGCAGTCCCTCTCGACAGGGGGCGAACACTGAAGCTTTCTTT. This translates into CASSPSRQGANTEAFF.